The entry below gives a single T cell receptor beta chain sequence along with its context. Germline-derived CDR1 and CDR2 are SGHAT and FQDESV (reference sequence). Trimming shortened V by 3 bases and J by 2 bases, and 7 bases separated the two germline ends. There are 14 residues in the CDR3. Profiling relied on immunoSEQ multiplex PCR, and the TCRdb table lists in-frame clones only, not all of them. This sample has under 150,000 clones, with about nine tenths found just once. The data are from a study of T cell clones after liver transplantation. Looking at the study overall: Tolerant meant at least one year fully off immunosuppression without liver enzymes above twice normal.

This chain joins TRBV11-1 and TRBJ2-2; D is uncertain. The sample consisted of CD4+ T cells from blood, taken 12 months after liver transplant. The TCR was taken from a human patient who received a liver transplant. The graft donor may have given rise to some T cells. CDR3 coding DNA: TGTGCCAGCAGCTTGATACACAACACCGGGGAGCTGTTTTTT. Protein product: CASSLIHNTGELFF.